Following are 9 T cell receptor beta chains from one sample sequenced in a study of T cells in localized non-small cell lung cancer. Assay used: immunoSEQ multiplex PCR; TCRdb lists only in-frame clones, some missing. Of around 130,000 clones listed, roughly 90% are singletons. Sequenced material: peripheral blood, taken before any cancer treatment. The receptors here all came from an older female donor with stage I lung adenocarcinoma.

The CDR3 DNA is TGTGCCAGCAGCTTAGTACTAGCGGGAGCCACCGGGGAGCTGTTTTTT. Protein product: CASSLVLAGATGELFF. This chain uses TRBV7-9 with TRBJ2-2, with 11 bases identical to TRBD2. The V and J ends lost 1 base and 4 bases, in that order; junction bases with no gene match: 2. The CDR3 length is 16 residues. Germline values: CDR1 SEHNR, CDR2 FQNEAQ (reference sequence).

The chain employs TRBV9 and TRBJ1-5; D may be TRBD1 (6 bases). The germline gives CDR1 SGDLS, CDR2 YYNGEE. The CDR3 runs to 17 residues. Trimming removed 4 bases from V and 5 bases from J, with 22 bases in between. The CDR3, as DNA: TGTGCCAGCAGCCTTACCAACTGTTCAGGGGAATATCAGCCCCAGCATTTT. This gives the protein CASSLTNCSGEYQPQHF.

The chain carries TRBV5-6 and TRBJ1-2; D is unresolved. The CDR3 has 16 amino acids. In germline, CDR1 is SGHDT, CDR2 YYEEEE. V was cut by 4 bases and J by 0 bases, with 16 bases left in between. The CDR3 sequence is CASSGLGGRTNYGYTF. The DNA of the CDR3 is TGTGCCAGCAGCGGGTTGGGTGGCAGAACTAACTATGGCTACACCTTC.

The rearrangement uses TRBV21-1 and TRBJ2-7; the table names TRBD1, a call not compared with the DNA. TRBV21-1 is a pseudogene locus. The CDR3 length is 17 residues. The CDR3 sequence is CASSKKSRTGCPYEQYF. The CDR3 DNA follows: TGTGCCAGCAGCAAAAAAAGTAGGACAGGGTGCCCCTACGAGCAGTACTTC.

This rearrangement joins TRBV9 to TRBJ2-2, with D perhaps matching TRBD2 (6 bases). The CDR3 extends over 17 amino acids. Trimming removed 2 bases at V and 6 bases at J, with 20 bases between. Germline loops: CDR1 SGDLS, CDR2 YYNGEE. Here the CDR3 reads CASSVATRLVDPGELFF. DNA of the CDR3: TGTGCCAGCAGCGTCGCCACCCGACTAGTAGATCCCGGGGAGCTGTTTTTT.

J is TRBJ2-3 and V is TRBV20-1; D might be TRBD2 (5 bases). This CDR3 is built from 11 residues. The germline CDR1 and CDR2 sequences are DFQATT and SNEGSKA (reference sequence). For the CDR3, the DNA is TGCGGTGGAGGCCCCACAGATACGCAGTATTTT. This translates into CGGGPTDTQYF.

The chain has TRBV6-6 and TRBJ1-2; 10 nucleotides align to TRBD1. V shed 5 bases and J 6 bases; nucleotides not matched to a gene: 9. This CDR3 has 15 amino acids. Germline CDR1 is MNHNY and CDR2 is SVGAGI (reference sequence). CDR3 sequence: CASSGQGQGYNGYTF. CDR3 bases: TGTGCCAGCAGTGGACAGGGACAGGGGTATAATGGCTACACCTTC.

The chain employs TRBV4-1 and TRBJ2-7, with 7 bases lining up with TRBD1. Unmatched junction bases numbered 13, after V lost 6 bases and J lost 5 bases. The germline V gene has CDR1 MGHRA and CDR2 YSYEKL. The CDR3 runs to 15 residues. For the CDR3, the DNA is TGCGCCAGCAGTCGAGGACAGGAACGAAGGGACGAGCAGTACTTC. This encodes CASSRGQERRDEQYF.

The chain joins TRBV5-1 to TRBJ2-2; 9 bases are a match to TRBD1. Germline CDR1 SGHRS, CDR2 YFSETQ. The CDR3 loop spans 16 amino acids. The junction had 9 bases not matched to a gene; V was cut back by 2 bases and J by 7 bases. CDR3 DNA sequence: TGCGCCAGCAGCTTATTACAGGGGGCGCACAGCGGGGAGCTGTTTTTT. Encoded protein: CASSLLQGAHSGELFF.